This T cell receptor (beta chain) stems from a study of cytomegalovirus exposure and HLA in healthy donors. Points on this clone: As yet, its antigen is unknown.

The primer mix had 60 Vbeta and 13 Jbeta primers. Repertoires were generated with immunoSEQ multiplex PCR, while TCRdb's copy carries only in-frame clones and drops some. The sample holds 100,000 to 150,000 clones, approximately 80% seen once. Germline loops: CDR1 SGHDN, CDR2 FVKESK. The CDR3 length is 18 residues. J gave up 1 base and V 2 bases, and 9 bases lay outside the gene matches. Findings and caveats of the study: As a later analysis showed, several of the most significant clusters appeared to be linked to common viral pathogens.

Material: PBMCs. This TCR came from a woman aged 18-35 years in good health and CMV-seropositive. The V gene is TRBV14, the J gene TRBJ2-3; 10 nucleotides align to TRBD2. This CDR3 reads CASSQLAGANFGTDTQYF. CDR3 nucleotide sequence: TGTGCCAGCAGCCAACTAGCGGGGGCTAACTTTGGCACAGATACGCAGTATTTT.